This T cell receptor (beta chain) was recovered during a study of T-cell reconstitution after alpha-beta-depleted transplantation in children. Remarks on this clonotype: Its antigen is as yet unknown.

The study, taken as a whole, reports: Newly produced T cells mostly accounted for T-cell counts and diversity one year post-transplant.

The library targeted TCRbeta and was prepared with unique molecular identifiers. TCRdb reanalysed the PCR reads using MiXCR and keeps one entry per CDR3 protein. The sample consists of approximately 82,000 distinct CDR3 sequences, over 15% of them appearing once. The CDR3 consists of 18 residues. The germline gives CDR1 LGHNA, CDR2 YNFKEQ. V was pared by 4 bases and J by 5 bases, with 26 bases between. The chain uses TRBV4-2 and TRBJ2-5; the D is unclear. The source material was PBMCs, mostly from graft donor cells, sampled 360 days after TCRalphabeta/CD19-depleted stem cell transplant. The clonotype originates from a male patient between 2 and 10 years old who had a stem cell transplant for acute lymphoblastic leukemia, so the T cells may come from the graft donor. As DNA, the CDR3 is TGTGCCAGCAGCCCCTGTGGGCGGCTCTACGGGCAACCTGAGACCCAGTACTTC. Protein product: CASSPCGRLYGQPETQYF.